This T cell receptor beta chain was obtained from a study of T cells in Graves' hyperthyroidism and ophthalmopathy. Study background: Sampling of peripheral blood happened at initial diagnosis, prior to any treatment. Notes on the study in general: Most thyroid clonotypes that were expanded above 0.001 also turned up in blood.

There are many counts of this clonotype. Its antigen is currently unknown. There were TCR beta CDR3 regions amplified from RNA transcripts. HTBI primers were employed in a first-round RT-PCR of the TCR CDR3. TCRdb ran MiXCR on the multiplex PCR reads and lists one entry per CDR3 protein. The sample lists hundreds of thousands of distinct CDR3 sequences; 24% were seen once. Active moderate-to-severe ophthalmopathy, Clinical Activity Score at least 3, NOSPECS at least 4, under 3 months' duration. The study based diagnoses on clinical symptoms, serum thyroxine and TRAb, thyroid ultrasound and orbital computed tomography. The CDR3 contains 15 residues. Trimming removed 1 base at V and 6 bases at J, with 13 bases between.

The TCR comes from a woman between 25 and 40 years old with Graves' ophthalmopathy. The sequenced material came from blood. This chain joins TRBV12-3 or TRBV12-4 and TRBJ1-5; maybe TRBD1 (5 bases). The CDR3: CASSLGQILGQPQHF. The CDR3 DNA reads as TGTGCCAGCAGTTTAGGACAGATCCTAGGTCAGCCCCAGCATTTT.